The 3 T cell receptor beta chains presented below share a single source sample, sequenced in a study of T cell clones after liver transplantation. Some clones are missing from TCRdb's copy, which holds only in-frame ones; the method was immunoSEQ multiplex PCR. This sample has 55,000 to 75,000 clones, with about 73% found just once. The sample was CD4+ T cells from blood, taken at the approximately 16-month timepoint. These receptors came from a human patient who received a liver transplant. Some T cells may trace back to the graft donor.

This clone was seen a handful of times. The DNA of the CDR3 is TGTGCCAGCATAGGGCGGTTTAAGAACACTGAAGCTTTCTTT. Amino acids: CASIGRFKNTEAFF. The V gene is TRBV27, the J gene TRBJ1-1; D is uncertain. The V end lost 7 bases, the J end lost 1 base, and 13 bases lay between the germline ends. The CDR3 covers 14 residues. Germline-derived CDR1 and CDR2 are MNHEY and SMNVEV (reference sequence).

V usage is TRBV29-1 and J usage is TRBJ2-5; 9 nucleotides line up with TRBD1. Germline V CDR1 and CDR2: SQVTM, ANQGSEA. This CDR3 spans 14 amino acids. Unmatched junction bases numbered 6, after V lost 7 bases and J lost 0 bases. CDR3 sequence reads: CSALRTGDQETQYF. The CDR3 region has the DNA TGCAGCGCGCTTCGGACAGGGGACCAAGAGACCCAGTACTTC.

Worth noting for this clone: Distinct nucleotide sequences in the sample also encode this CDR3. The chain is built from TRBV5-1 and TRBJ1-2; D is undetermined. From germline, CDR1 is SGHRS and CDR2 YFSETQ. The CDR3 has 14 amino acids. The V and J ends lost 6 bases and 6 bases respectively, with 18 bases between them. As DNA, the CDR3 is TGCGCCAGCACTAGGACGGGTTCAACGGATGGCTACACCTTC. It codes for CASTRTGSTDGYTF.